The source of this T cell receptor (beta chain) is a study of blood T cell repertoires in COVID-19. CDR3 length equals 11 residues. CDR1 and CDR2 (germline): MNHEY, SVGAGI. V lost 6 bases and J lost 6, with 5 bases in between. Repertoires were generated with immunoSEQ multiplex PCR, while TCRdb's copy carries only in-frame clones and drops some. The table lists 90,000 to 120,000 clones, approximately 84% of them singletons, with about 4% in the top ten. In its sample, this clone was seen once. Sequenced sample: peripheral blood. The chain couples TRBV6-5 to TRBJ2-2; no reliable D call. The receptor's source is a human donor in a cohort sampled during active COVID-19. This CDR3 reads CASRFAGELFF. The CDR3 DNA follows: TGTGCCAGCAGGTTCGCCGGGGAGCTGTTTTTT.